A single sample gave rise to the 18 T cell receptor beta chains below, sequenced in a study of response to subunit inactivated influenza vaccine. Each CDR3 protein is one row after TCRdb ran MiXCR on the RT-PCR reads. The table has about 570,000 distinct CDR3 sequences, 10% to 15% seen once. The sequenced sample was PBMCs from blood, obtained on the day of vaccination. The receptors here all came from a man aged 50-59 years who received an inactivated influenza vaccine.

The chain employs TRBV3-1 and TRBJ2-3, with 15 bases that match TRBD2. CDR3 size: 18 residues. Germline assignment: CDR1 LGHDT and CDR2 YNNKEL (reference sequence). The trim removed 4 bases at V and 8 bases at J, leaving 13 bases unmatched. CDR3 nucleotides: TGTGCCAGCAGCCCCGACTTTGGACTAGCGGGGGGGCCCCGTACGCAGTATTTT. Amino acid sequence: CASSPDFGLAGGPRTQYF.

This clonotype was observed a handful of times. The chain has TRBV28 and TRBJ1-2, with a tentative D call TRBD1 (5 bases). Germline V gives CDR1 MDHEN, CDR2 SYDVKM. The V gene lost 6 bases and the J gene lost 3 bases, with 11 bases spanning the gap. The length of the CDR3 is 13 residues. CDR3 in amino acids: CASRLAGHYGYTF. The DNA for the CDR3 is TGTGCCAGCAGACTGGCGGGGCACTATGGCTACACCTTC.

This clonotype was counted between two and nine times. V usage is TRBV12-3 or TRBV12-4 and J usage is TRBJ2-1; 11 bases map to TRBD2. The CDR3 covers 20 residues. J was trimmed by 0 bases and V by 5 bases; bases with no gene match: 15. The CDR3: CASSIRVGLAGPSSYNEQFF. The CDR3 nucleotides read TGTGCCAGCAGTATTCGTGTCGGACTAGCGGGTCCTAGCTCCTACAATGAGCAGTTCTTC.

This clonotype has more than one count but fewer than ten. The chain links TRBV13 to TRBJ2-1, with TRBD1 matching 8 bases. The CDR3 runs to 18 residues. CDR1 is PRHDT, CDR2 FYEKMQ, per germline (reference sequence). With V trimmed by 2 bases and J by 3 bases, 12 bases remained unmatched. The DNA of the CDR3 is TGTGCCAGCAGCTTAACCTCGGACAGGGTACATTACTACAATGAGCAGTTCTTC. Its translation is CASSLTSDRVHYYNEQFF.

This clonotype was counted between two and nine times. The V call is TRBV28, the J call TRBJ1-2; D gene uncertain. V lost 1 base to trimming and J lost 6 bases, with 15 bases between them. The CDR3 runs to 15 residues. Germline CDR1 and CDR2: MDHEN and SYDVKM. CDR3 nucleotides: TGTGCCAGCAGTTTATTTGAGGAATTAAACAATGGCTACACCTTC. Translating it yields CASSLFEELNNGYTF.

The chain carries TRBV5-1 and TRBJ2-5; tentative D call: TRBD2 (5 bases). Trimming shortened V by 6 bases and J by 1 base, and 19 bases separated the two germline ends. The germline gives CDR1 SGHRS, CDR2 YFSETQ. The CDR3 extends over 16 amino acids. Written as DNA, the CDR3 is TGCGCCAGCACCTCCCTTACTACTGGAGGCCAAGAGACCCAGTACTTC. Residues: CASTSLTTGGQETQYF.

This clonotype was detected many times. This chain connects TRBV4-3 to TRBJ2-7; D possibly matches TRBD1 or TRBD2 (6 bases each). Germline V lookup: CDR1 LGHNA, CDR2 YSLEER. V was clipped by 0 bases and J by 4 bases, with 10 bases between them. The CDR3 has 14 residues. The CDR3 region is CASSQDRGPYEQYF. DNA of the CDR3: TGCGCCAGCAGCCAAGATCGGGGGCCTTACGAGCAGTACTTC.

The chain joins TRBV5-1 to TRBJ2-5, with 15 bases lining up with TRBD2. The CDR3 is 16 amino acids. Germline CDR1 reads SGHRS; CDR2 reads YFSETQ. V shed 4 bases, J shed 2 bases, and the junction held 3 bases outside the gene matches. Here the CDR3 reads CASSRTSGGEQETQYF. CDR3 DNA: TGCGCCAGCAGCAGGACTAGCGGGGGGGAACAAGAGACCCAGTACTTC. Drawing the rest from reference TRBV5-1 and TRBJ2-5, the complete variable domain is KAGVTQTPRYLIKTRGQQVTLSCSPISGHRSVSWYQQTPGQGLQFLFEYFSETQRNKGNFPGRFSGRQFSNSRSEMNVSTLELGDSALYLCASSRTSGGEQETQYFGPGTRLLVL.

This clonotype was seen a handful of times. V usage is TRBV7-9 and J usage is TRBJ2-1, with 13 bases aligning to TRBD2. Germline CDR1 reads SEHNR; CDR2 reads FQNEAQ (reference sequence). The ends lost 5 bases at V and 9 bases at J; junction bases unmatched: 4. The CDR3 runs 14 residues. The CDR3, as DNA: TGTGCCAGCAGCCTGGGACTAGCGGGAACTGAGCAGTTCTTC. Translation gives CASSLGLAGTEQFF.

This clonotype occurred a few times. CDR3 loop: CASSLVSVTSGTEAFF. CDR3 nucleotide sequence: TGTGCCAGCAGCTTAGTGTCGGTAACGAGTGGGACTGAAGCTTTCTTT. This chain connects TRBV7-2 to TRBJ1-1, with D hard to call. The V end lost 1 base, the J end lost 5 bases, and 17 bases lay between the germline ends. CDR1 SGHTA and CDR2 FQGNSA come from the germline V gene. The CDR3 is 16 residues long.

The chain is built from TRBV5-1 and TRBJ1-1; no clear D. Between the trimmed V and J ends, which lost 0 bases and 2 bases, there was a span of 14 bases. The CDR3 loop spans 16 amino acids. Germline values: CDR1 SGHRS, CDR2 YFSETQ. CDR3: CASSLAAFRENTEAFF. The CDR3 bases are TGCGCCAGCAGCTTGGCCGCGTTTCGGGAAAACACTGAAGCTTTCTTT.

This clonotype was counted a few times. The chain combines TRBV28 with TRBJ2-5, with TRBD1 as a possible D gene (5 bases). This CDR3 is 13 amino acids long. The germline CDR1 and CDR2 sequences are MDHEN and SYDVKM. Trimming took 7 bases from V and 1 from J, leaving 10 bases between them. CDR3 sequence reads: CASNKGLQETQYF. The CDR3 DNA reads as TGTGCCAGCAATAAGGGGCTCCAAGAGACCCAGTACTTC.

This clonotype has just a few counts. The CDR3 DNA follows: TGTGCCACCAGCAGAGACGACTACAATGAGCAGTTCTTC. This sequence encodes CATSRDDYNEQFF. The rearrangement joins TRBV15 to TRBJ2-1, with D uncertain. The V gene lost 0 bases and the J gene lost 3 bases, with 3 bases spanning the gap. Germline assignment: CDR1 LNHNV and CDR2 YYDKDF (reference sequence). The CDR3 has 13 residues.

This clonotype came up a few times. The rearrangement joins TRBV5-1 to TRBJ1-3; unclear D gene. Germline CDR1 reads SGHRS; CDR2 reads YFSETQ. CDR3 length equals 14 residues. V was shortened by 0 bases and J by 6 bases, with 10 bases between the two germline ends. This CDR3 is CASSLGGFPNTIYF. In nucleotides, the CDR3 is TGCGCCAGCAGCTTGGGTGGTTTTCCAAACACCATATATTTT.

The V gene is TRBV29-1, the J gene TRBJ2-7; D not certain. The CDR3 consists of 13 residues. V was shortened by 2 bases and J by 1 base, with 9 bases between the two germline ends. Germline CDR1 is SQVTM and CDR2 is ANQGSEA. CDR3 in DNA: TGCAGCGTTGAAATGCATACTTCCTACGAGCAGTACTTC. Translation gives CSVEMHTSYEQYF.

This clonotype was observed many times. The rearrangement joins TRBV29-1 to TRBJ1-1; D remains unclear. The CDR3 has 15 residues. Germline values: CDR1 SQVTM, CDR2 ANQGSEA. Trimming stripped 7 bases from V and 0 bases from J, with 18 bases between. The CDR3 here is CSARAEGGMNTEAFF. CDR3 DNA: TGCAGCGCCCGGGCGGAAGGTGGGATGAACACTGAAGCTTTCTTT.

There are a few counts of this clonotype. CDR3 loop: CASSLSSPWGGNIQYF. The CDR3 DNA reads TGTGCCAGCAGTTTATCGTCCCCTTGGGGGGGAAACATTCAGTACTTC. The rearrangement links TRBV27 to TRBJ2-4; 7 bases are shared with TRBD2. V lost 0 bases, J lost 6 bases, and 8 bases stayed unmatched. This CDR3 is 16 amino acids long. Germline V CDR1 and CDR2: MNHEY, SMNVEV (reference sequence).

V usage is TRBV12-3 or TRBV12-4 and J usage is TRBJ2-7; TRBD1 might be the D (6 bases). The V and J ends lost 6 bases and 2 bases respectively, with 11 bases between them. The CDR3 spans 13 residues. CDR3 nucleotide sequence: TGTGCCAGCAGAGTTACAGGGACCTACGAGCAGTACTTC. Its translation: CASRVTGTYEQYF.